Listed below are T cell receptor beta chains from one sample, sequenced in a study of blood T cells in healthy people across ages. MiXCR was run by TCRdb on the 5' RACE reads, yielding one entry per CDR3 protein. This table holds 1.5 million to 1.9 million distinct CDR3 sequences, 35% to 45% found once. The source material was blood. These receptor sequences come from a woman between 18 and 30 years old in good health. The CDR3 runs from the conserved cysteine through the conserved F or W.

V gene,CDR3 protein
TRBV7-2,CASSLDSSANEKLFF
TRBV3-1,CASSQGPDRGYSKQYF
TRBV7-2,CASSPPSGTGFGYTF
TRBV28,CASSLKVVSTEAFF
TRBV29-1,CSVGARQAASTDTQYF
TRBV5-6,CASSSLAGDGHEQFF
TRBV24-1,CATSDLGTAYNEQYF
TRBV2,CASTGTASYGYTF
TRBV12-3/TRBV12-4,CASSLLPGEAFF
TRBV10-3,CAISGSISGGSTDTQYF
TRBV12-3/TRBV12-4,CASSLALWGKQYF
TRBV12-3/TRBV12-4,CASSLGQNYNSPLHF
TRBV12-3/TRBV12-4,CASSRAVRGGYTF
TRBV5-1,CASSLDQDTQYF
TRBV27,CASSPSRGTGVDTQYF
TRBV20-1,CSATTGGEQPQHF
TRBV18,CASSPGQGDTQYF
TRBV7-9,CASSLAPAGTGKGEKLFF
TRBV5-1,CASSLTSGLYGYTF
TRBV6-2/TRBV6-3,CASKIGDLFADSNQPQHF
TRBV12-3/TRBV12-4,CASRSAASGRPTTDTQYF
TRBV6-2/TRBV6-3,CASSHRASGILITDTQYF
TRBV12-3/TRBV12-4,CASSLLRPHNEQFF
TRBV12-3/TRBV12-4,CASSFSGIVQFF
TRBV20-1,CSAWDRTSNQPQHF
TRBV10-3,CATNQGGGSNQPQHF
TRBV5-1,CASSQTGEKVYGYTF
TRBV28,CASSPSQGINTGELFF